This entry is about one T cell receptor (beta chain). This specimen belongs to a study of cytomegalovirus exposure and HLA in healthy donors. Losses at the gene ends were 10 bases for V and 5 bases for J; bases not matched to a gene: 18. Germline V lookup: CDR1 MNHEY, CDR2 SMNVEV (reference sequence). The CDR3 has 16 amino acids. In the PCR, 60 Vbeta and 13 Jbeta primers were used. Sequencing used immunoSEQ multiplex PCR; TCRdb keeps in-frame clones, though not all of them. The top ten clones hold under 5% of a sample with about 190,000 clones, 65% to 80% of them seen once. This TCR was sampled from a man aged 25-45 years in good health and CMV-seropositive. The chain couples TRBV27 to TRBJ2-5; 8 positions agree with TRBD2. The source material was PBMCs. CDR3 sequence reads: CATNVGGRSGLETQYF. The CDR3 DNA sequence: TGTGCCACCAACGTAGGCGGGAGGTCGGGGCTGGAGACCCAGTACTTC.